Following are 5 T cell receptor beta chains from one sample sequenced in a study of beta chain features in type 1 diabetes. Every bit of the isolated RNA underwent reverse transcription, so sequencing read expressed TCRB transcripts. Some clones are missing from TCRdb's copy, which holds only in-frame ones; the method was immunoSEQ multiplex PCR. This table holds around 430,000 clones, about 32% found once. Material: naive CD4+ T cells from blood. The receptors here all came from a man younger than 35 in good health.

The DNA of the CDR3 is TGCAGTGCTCAAACAGAGTGGTCGCAGTATTTT. Translating it yields CSAQTEWSQYF. V is TRBV20-1 and J is TRBJ2-3; D remains ambiguous. V was trimmed by 5 bases and J by 10 bases, leaving 13 bases between them. The CDR3 is 11 amino acids. CDR1 is DFQATT, CDR2 SNEGSKA, per germline (reference sequence).

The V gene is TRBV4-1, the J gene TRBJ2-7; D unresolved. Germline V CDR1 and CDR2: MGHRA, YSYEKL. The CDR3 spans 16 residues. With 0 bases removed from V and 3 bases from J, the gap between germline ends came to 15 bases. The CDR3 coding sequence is TGCGCCAGCAGCCAAGAAGCGAGCCTCAGAAACTACGAGCAGTACTTC. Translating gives CASSQEASLRNYEQYF.

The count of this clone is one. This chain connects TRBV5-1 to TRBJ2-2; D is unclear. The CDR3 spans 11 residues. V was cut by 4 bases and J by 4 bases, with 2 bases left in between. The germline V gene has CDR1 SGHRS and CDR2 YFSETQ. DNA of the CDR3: TGCGCCAGCAGCAGCACCGGGGAGCTGTTTTTT. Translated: CASSSTGELFF.

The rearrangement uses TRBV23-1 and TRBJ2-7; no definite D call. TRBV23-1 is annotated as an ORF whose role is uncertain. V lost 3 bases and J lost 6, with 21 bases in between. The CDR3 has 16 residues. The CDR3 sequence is CASSQSPRAYTTEQYF. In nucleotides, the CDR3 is TGCGCCAGCAGTCAGTCCCCCCGGGCTTACACAACCGAGCAGTACTTC.

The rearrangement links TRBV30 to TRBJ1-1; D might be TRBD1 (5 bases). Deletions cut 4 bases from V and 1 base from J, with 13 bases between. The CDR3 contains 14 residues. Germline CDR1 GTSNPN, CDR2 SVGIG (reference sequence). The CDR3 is CAWKIGHSNTEAFF. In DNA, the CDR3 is TGTGCCTGGAAAATCGGACACTCGAACACTGAAGCTTTCTTT. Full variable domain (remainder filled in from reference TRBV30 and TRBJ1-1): SQTIHQWPATLVQPVGSPLSLECTVEGTSNPNLYWYRQAAGRGLQLLFYSVGIGQISSEVPQNLSASRPQDRQFILSSKKLLLSDSGFYLCAWKIGHSNTEAFFGQGTRLTVV.